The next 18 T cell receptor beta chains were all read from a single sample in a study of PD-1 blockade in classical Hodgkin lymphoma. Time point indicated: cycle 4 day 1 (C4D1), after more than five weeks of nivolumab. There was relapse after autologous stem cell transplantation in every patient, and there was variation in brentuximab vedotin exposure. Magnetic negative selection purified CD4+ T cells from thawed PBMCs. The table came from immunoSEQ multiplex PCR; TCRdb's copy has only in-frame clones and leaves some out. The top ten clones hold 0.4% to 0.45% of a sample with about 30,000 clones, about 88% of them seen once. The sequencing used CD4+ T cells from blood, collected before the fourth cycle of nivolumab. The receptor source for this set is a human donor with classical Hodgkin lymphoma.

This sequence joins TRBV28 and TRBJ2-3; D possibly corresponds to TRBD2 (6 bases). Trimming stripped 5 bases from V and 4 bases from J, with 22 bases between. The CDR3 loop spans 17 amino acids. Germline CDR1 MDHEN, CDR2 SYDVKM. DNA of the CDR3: TGTGCCAGCAGTCAAGCCCGACTAGTTCGTGGCTCAGATACGCAGTATTTT. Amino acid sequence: CASSQARLVRGSDTQYF.

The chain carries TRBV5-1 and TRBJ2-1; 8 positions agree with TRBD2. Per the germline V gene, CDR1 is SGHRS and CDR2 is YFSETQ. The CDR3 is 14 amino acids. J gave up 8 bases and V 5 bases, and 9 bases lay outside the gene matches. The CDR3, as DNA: TGCGCCAGCAGTTTCGGGGGGGCCATCGATGAGCAGTTCTTC. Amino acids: CASSFGGAIDEQFF.

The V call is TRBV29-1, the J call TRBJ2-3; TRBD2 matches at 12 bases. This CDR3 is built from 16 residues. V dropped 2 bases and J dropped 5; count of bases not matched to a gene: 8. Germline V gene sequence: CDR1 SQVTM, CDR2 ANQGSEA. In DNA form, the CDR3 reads TGCAGCGTTGAAAGGTCTAGCGGGGGGGCTAAAGATACGCAGTATTTT. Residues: CSVERSSGGAKDTQYF.

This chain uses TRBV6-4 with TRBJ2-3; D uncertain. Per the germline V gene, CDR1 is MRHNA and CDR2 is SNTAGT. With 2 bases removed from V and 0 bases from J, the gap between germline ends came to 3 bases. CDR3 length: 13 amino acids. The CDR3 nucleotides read TGTGCCAGCAGTGACAACAGCACAGATACGCAGTATTTT. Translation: CASSDNSTDTQYF.

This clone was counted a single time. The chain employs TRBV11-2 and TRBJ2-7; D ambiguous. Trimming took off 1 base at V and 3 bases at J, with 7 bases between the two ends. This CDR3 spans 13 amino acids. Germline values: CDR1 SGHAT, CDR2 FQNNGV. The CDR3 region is CASSLGRYYEQYF. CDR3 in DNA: TGTGCCAGCAGCTTAGGCAGGTACTACGAGCAGTACTTC. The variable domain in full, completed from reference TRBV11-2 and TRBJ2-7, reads EAGVAQSPRYKIIEKRQSVAFWCNPISGHATLYWYQQILGQGPKLLIQFQNNGVVDDSQLPKDRFSAERLKGVDSTLKIQPAKLEDSAVYLCASSLGRYYEQYFGPGTRLTVT.

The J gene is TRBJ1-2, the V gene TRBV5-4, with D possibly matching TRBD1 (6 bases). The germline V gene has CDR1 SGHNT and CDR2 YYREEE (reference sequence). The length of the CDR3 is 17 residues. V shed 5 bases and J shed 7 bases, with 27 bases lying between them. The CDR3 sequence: CASRPDSFFTATGGYTF. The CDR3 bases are TGTGCCAGCAGACCGGACAGTTTCTTCACCGCGACTGGTGGCTACACCTTC.

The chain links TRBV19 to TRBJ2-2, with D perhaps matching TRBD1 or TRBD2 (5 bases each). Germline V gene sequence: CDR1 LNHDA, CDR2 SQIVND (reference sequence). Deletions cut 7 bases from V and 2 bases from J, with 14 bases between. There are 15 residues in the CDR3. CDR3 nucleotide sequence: TGTGCCAGTACCCATCAGGGAGCAAACACCGGGGAGCTGTTTTTT. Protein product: CASTHQGANTGELFF.

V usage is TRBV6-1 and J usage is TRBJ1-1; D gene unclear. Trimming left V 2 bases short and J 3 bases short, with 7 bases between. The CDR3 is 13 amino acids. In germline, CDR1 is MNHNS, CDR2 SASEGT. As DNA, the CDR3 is TGTGCCAGCAGTGAACAGAGGGACACTGAAGCTTTCTTT. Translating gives CASSEQRDTEAFF.

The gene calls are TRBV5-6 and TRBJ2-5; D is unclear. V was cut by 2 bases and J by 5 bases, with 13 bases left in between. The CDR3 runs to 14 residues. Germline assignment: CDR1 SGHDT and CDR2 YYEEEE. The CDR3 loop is CASSFWKGRETQYF. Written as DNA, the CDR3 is TGTGCCAGCAGCTTCTGGAAGGGCAGGGAGACCCAGTACTTC. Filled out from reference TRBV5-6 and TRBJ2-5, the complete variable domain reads DAGVTQSPTHLIKTRGQQVTLRCSPKSGHDTVSWYQQALGQGPQFIFQYYEEEERQRGNFPDRFSGHQFPNYSSELNVNALLLGDSALYLCASSFWKGRETQYFGPGTRLLVL.

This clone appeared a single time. The CDR3 is CASSLGIFGGTKNIQYF. The CDR3 DNA is TGTGCCAGCAGCCTAGGGATATTTGGGGGTACCAAAAACATTCAGTACTTC. The chain carries TRBV11-2 and TRBJ2-4; D may match TRBD1 or TRBD2 (5 bases each). V was cut by 5 bases and J by 2 bases, with 19 bases left in between. This CDR3 is 17 amino acids long. Looked up from germline, CDR1 is SGHAT and CDR2 is FQNNGV.

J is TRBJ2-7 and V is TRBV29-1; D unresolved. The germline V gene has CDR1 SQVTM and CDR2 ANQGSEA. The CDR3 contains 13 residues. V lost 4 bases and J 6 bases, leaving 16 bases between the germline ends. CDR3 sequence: CSVGGTTSGEQYF. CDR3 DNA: TGCAGCGTTGGAGGAACCACTTCGGGCGAGCAGTACTTC.

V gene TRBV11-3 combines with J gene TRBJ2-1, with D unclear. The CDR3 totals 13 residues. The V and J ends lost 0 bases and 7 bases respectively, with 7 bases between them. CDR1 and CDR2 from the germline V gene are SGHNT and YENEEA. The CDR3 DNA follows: TGTGCCAGCAGCTTAGACAGCTTGAATGAGCAGTTCTTC. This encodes CASSLDSLNEQFF.

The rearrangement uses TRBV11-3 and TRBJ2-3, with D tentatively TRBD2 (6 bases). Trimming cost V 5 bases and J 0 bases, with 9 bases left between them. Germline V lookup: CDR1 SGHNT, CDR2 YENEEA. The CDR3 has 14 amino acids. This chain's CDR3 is CASSPTRSTDTQYF. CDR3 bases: TGTGCCAGCAGCCCGACTAGAAGCACAGATACGCAGTATTTT.

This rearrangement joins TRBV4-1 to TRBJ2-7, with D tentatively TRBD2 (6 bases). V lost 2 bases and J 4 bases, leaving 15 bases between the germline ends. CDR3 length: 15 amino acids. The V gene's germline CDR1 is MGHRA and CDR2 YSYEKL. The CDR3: CASSQRTGTEYEQYF. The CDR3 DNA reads TGCGCCAGCAGCCAACGGACCGGGACTGAGTACGAGCAGTACTTC.

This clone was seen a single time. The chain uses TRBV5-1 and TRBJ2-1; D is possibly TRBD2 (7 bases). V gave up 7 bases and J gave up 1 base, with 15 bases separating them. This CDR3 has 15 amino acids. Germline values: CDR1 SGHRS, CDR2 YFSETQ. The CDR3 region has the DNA TGCGCCAGCCTTTTGGGGAGGGGGTCCTACAATGAGCAGTTCTTC. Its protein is CASLLGRGSYNEQFF.

The CDR3 is CASSLSVPAGELFF. The CDR3 DNA reads as TGTGCCAGCAGCTTATCGGTTCCCGCCGGGGAGCTGTTTTTT. The V and J genes are TRBV11-2 and TRBJ2-2, with D unresolved. The CDR3 extends over 14 amino acids. Germline lookup yields CDR1 SGHAT and CDR2 FQNNGV. Trimming pared 2 bases from V and 6 bases from J, leaving 10 bases between.

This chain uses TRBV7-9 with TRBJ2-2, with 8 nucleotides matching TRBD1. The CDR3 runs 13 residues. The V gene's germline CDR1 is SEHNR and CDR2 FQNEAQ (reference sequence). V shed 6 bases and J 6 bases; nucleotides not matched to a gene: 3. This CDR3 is CASRKTGAGELFF. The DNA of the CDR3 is TGTGCCAGCAGGAAGACAGGGGCCGGGGAGCTGTTTTTT.

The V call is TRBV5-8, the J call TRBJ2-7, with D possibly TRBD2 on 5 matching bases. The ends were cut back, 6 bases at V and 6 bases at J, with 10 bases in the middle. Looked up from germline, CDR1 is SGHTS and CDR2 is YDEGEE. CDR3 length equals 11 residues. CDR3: CASTLGSEQYF. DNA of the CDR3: TGTGCCAGCACCCTGGGGAGCGAGCAGTACTTC.